This T cell receptor (beta chain) was captured by sequencing in a study of T-cell reconstitution after alpha-beta-depleted transplantation in children. This clonotype has ten or more counts. The antigen is not known. The germline V and J ends were trimmed by 3 bases and 8 bases, with 11 bases remaining between them. Germline values: CDR1 MDHEN, CDR2 SYDVKM. This CDR3 comprises 12 residues. Unique molecular identifiers were built into the TCRbeta library. Each CDR3 protein is one row after TCRdb ran MiXCR on the PCR reads. The table has 550,000 to 800,000 distinct CDR3 sequences, 13% seen once. Study-wide results and caveats: Newly produced T cells mostly provided counts and TCRbeta diversity after one year, as hyperexpanded clones declined. The study reportedly traced alpha-beta T cells about two months after transplant to several hundred expanded graft clones.

The TCR sequence derives from a girl aged 2-15 years with congenital amegakaryocytic thrombocytopenia, due to receive a stem cell transplant. The sample consisted of PBMCs, taken before TCRalphabeta/CD19-depleted stem cell transplant. This chain uses TRBV28 with TRBJ2-7, with D possibly TRBD1 on 5 matching bases. CDR3 loop: CASSLNLDKQYF. Here the CDR3 DNA reads TGTGCCAGCAGTTTGAACCTGGACAAGCAGTACTTC. The whole variable domain, remainder taken from reference TRBV28 and TRBJ2-7, is DVKVTQSSRYLVKRTGEKVFLECVQDMDHENMFWYRQDPGLGLRLIYFSYDVKMKEKGDIPEGYSVSREKKERFSLILESASTNQTSMYLCASSLNLDKQYFGPGTRLTVT.